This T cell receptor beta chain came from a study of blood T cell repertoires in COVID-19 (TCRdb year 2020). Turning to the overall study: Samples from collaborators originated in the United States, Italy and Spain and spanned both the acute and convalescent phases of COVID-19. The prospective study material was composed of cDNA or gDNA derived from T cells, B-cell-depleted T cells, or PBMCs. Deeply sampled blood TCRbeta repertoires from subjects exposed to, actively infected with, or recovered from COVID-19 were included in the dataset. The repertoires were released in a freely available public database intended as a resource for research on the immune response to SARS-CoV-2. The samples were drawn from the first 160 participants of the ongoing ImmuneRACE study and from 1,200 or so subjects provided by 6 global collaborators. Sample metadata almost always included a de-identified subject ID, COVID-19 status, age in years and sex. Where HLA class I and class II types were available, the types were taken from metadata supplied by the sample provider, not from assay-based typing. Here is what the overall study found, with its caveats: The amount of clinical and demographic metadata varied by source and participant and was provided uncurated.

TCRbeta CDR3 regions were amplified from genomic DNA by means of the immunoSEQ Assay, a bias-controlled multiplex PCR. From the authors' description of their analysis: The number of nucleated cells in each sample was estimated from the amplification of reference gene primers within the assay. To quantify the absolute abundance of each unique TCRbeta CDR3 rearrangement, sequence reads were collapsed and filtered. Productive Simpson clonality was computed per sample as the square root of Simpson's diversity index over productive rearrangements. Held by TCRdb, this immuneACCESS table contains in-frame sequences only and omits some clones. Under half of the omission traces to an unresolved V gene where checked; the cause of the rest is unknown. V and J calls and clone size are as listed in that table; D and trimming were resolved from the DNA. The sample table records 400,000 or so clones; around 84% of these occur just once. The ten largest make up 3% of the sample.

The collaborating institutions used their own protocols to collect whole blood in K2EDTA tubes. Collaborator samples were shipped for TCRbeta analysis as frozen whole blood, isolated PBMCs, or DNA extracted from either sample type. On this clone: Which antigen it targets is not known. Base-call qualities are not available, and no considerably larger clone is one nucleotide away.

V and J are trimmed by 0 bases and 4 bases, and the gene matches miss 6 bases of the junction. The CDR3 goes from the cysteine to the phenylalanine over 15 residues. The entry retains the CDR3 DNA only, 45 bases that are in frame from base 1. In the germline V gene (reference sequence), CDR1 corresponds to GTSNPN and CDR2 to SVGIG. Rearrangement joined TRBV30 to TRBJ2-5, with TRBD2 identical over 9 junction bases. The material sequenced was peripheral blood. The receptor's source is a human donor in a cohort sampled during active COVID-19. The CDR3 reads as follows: CAWSVRREGRETQYF. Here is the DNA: TGTGCCTGGAGTGTACGGCGGGAGGGCCGAGAGACCCAGTACTTC.